Here is one T cell receptor (beta chain) with its context. It has no known antigen specificity. No clone much larger than this one lies a single base away; base qualities are absent. This specimen belongs to a study of cytomegalovirus exposure and HLA in healthy donors (dated by TCRdb to about 2017). General notes on the study: A later analysis indicated that the 120 validation repertoires were generated on the platform also employed for the approximately 700 repertoires of the first cohort. The study was designed to test whether signatures of past pathogen exposure could be identified by cataloging public T cell receptors. Along with the roughly 710-subject first cohort, a separate validation cohort of approximately 110 different subjects was used. To predict cytomegalovirus infection status, the study combined high-throughput TCR immunosequencing, statistical association of individual TCRs with disease status, and machine learning. What the study reported, not specific to this receptor: Of the cluster scores, 90% to 95% were above 0 in a later analysis, which found that TCRs clustered in the first cohort also tended to co-occur in the approximately 130 validation repertoires. The study listed 164 TCR beta chains as associated with cytomegalovirus. According to the authors, the approach could potentially be generalized to other disease states and immunological phenotypes. The classifier was reported to diagnose cytomegalovirus status with high specificity and sensitivity in both the original cohort and the validation cohort. In vitro tests confirmed that three of the cytomegalovirus-associated TCR beta chains recognize cytomegalovirus antigens. A later analysis had no HLA typing for the validation cohort, so co-occurrence there was scored across all 130 or so repertoires. Most TCR sequences were observed very rarely across donors, whereas some public TCRs were present in many individuals.

The library was generated by the immunoSEQ multiplex PCR assay. Per the source publication's procedure: A statistical classification framework was developed to diagnose cytomegalovirus status using the catalog of TCR beta chain sequences. The immuneACCESS repertoire file appears here via TCRdb, limited to in-frame rearrangements. These files lack a portion of the clones; in checked studies, under half of the deficit traces to unresolved V genes, and the cause of the others is not known. The DNA was the basis for D and trimming; V, J and clone size are from that table. Present in this sample are 110,000 or so clones, 90% to 96% of which were seen just once. Roughly 0.67% of the sample goes to the ten largest clones. Separate from the roughly 700-subject first cohort, the validation cohort of 120 subjects was the group to which the donors belonged. The sequence derives from a woman under 30 in good health and CMV-seronegative. The source material was PBMCs.

The CDR3 in this case is CASSVDRSNTEAFF. The base sequence is TGTGCCAGCAGTGTCGACAGGAGCAACACTGAAGCTTTCTTT. This chain joins TRBV2 to TRBJ1-1; TRBD1 is perhaps the D gene, given 6 matching bases. The cysteine opens and the phenylalanine closes a CDR3 of 14 amino acids. This entry keeps only the CDR3 DNA: 42 bases, framed from base 1. At the junction V is shortened by 4 bases and J by 2 bases, with 11 bases in between. CDR1 SNHLY and CDR2 FYNNEI were looked up in the germline V gene.